The clone carrying this T cell receptor beta chain has ten or more counts. The data belong to a study of blood T cells in healthy people across ages. Together with a sample-barcoded 5' primer, a J-beta primer mix was included in a second PCR lasting roughly 7 to 11 cycles. MiXCR, applied by TCRdb to the 5' RACE reads, yields one record per CDR3 protein. The repertoire has about 780,000 distinct CDR3 sequences, 46% of them found once; the top ten carry roughly 18%. This CDR3 comprises 14 residues. The V end was cut by 1 base, the J end by 0 bases, with 4 bases between. Germline V lookup: CDR1 LGHNA, CDR2 YSLEER.

The sequencing sample was made of blood. The TCR comes from an elderly man in good health. This chain joins TRBV4-3 and TRBJ1-3; no firm D call. The chain's CDR3 is CASSQGDSGNTIYF. CDR3 DNA: TGCGCCAGCAGCCAAGGGGACTCTGGAAACACCATATATTTT.